This T cell receptor beta chain was obtained from a study of T cells after yellow fever vaccination. Study overall: The authors prepared low-cell-number fractions using SMART-Seq v4 Ultra Low Input.

Study-wide results and limits: Boosting was followed by the reappearance of most primary-vaccination clones (around 95% CD4, more than 70% CD8). Faster peaking, at day 5 versus 15, marked a secondary response that was weaker.

This CDR3 is 15 amino acids long. With 6 bases clipped from V and 8 bases from J, the junction kept 11 bases outside the gene matches. Germline V CDR1 and CDR2: SGHTA, FQGNSA. TCRdb re-called the 5' RACE reads with MiXCR, one entry per CDR3 protein. The sample has about 300,000 distinct CDR3 sequences; approximately 10% are singletons. This clonotype has ten or more counts. The antigen is not known. The chain has TRBV7-2 and TRBJ2-4, with TRBD1 identical over 9 bases. This TCR was sampled from a man between 18 and 29 years old who received the YFV17D yellow fever vaccine. The source was CD4+ T cells sorted from PBMCs, collected 5 days after the yellow fever booster vaccination. In DNA form, the CDR3 reads TGTGCCAGCAGTCGAGATCCGGGACAGGGAGACATTCAGTACTTC. Protein: CASSRDPGQGDIQYF.